One sample yielded the 14 T cell receptor beta chains listed below, sequenced in a study of T-cell reconstitution after alpha-beta-depleted transplantation in children. The authors prepared the TCRbeta library with unique molecular identifiers. TCRdb processed the PCR reads anew with MiXCR; each CDR3 protein has one entry. The sample contains 250,000 to 300,000 distinct CDR3 sequences, roughly a tenth of which appear only once. The sequences come from PBMCs, collected before TCRalphabeta/CD19-depleted stem cell transplant. These TCRs come from a boy under two years old with acute myeloid leukemia, due to receive a stem cell transplant.

This clonotype was seen at least ten times. The chain joins TRBV7-3 to TRBJ2-1; 10 positions match TRBD2. This CDR3 is built from 15 residues. Germline values: CDR1 SGHTA, CDR2 FQGTGA. The V and J ends lost 5 bases and 4 bases, in that order; junction bases with no gene match: 5. For the CDR3, the DNA is TGTGCCAGCAGCCCCGGACTAGCGGATTACAATGAGCAGTTCTTC. Protein sequence: CASSPGLADYNEQFF.

This clonotype was recorded a few times. The chain recombines TRBV6-2 or TRBV6-3 with TRBJ2-7; 9 nucleotides line up with TRBD1. The CDR3 runs 13 residues. V shed 6 bases and J 6 bases; nucleotides not matched to a gene: 6. The germline V gene has CDR1 MNHEY and CDR2 SVGEGT. CDR3 loop: CASRQTGGSEQYF. The CDR3 DNA sequence: TGTGCCAGCAGACAAACAGGGGGCAGCGAGCAGTACTTC.

This clonotype was counted many times. The rearrangement links TRBV29-1 to TRBJ1-4; the D is unclear. The V and J ends lost 4 bases and 5 bases respectively, with 5 bases between them. Germline assignment: CDR1 SQVTM and CDR2 ANQGSEA. The CDR3 consists of 11 residues. CDR3 sequence reads: CSVGGNEKLFF. For the CDR3, the DNA is TGCAGCGTTGGTGGGAATGAAAAACTGTTTTTT.

This clonotype was seen ten or more times. This CDR3 is CAILREGLTDTQYF. The CDR3 DNA reads TGTGCCATCCTGAGGGAGGGTCTCACAGATACGCAGTATTTT. The chain combines TRBV12-3 or TRBV12-4 with TRBJ2-3; 7 bases align to TRBD2. The CDR3 sequence is 14 residues long. V shed 10 bases, J shed 2 bases, and the junction held 9 bases outside the gene matches.

In its sample, this clonotype was seen many times. The rearrangement uses TRBV28 and TRBJ2-1; 8 nucleotides line up with TRBD1. Per the germline V gene, CDR1 is MDHEN and CDR2 is SYDVKM. J lost 3 bases, V lost 6 bases, and 7 bases had no gene match. CDR3 length: 15 residues. The DNA for the CDR3 is TGTGCCAGCAGCCGAGGACAGGGAGGCTACAATGAGCAGTTCTTC. Protein product: CASSRGQGGYNEQFF.

At least ten counts were recorded for this clonotype. The rearrangement links TRBV25-1 to TRBJ2-3; D is possibly TRBD2 (5 bases). The germline V and J ends were trimmed by 5 bases and 0 bases, with 12 bases remaining between them. CDR3 length equals 15 residues. The germline V gene encodes CDR1 MGHDK and CDR2 SYGVNS. CDR3: CASSRGILSTDTQYF. CDR3 in DNA: TGTGCCAGCAGTAGAGGGATCCTTAGCACAGATACGCAGTATTTT.

V and J are TRBV6-7 and TRBJ2-7, with D possibly TRBD1 on 6 matching bases. TRBV6-7 has ORF status, its function being uncertain. The CDR3 contains 15 residues. Trimming cost V 8 bases and J 0 bases, with 17 bases left between them. CDR3 protein: CASGSGTSGSYEQYF. The DNA of the CDR3 is TGTGCCAGCGGCTCCGGGACATCCGGCTCCTACGAGCAGTACTTC.

This clonotype showed up many times. V is TRBV28 and J is TRBJ1-1; D perhaps matches TRBD1 (6 bases). With 1 base removed from V and 5 bases from J, the gap between germline ends came to 11 bases. Germline CDR1 and CDR2: MDHEN and SYDVKM. The CDR3 totals 14 residues. This CDR3 reads CASSLSQGGTEAFF. The DNA of the CDR3 is TGTGCCAGCAGTTTATCCCAAGGGGGGACTGAAGCTTTCTTT.

This clonotype appeared many times. The genes are TRBV20-1 and TRBJ2-7; D gene unclear. V lost 4 bases to trimming and J lost 5 bases, with 15 bases between them. Germline V gene lookup returns CDR1 DFQATT and CDR2 SNEGSKA (reference sequence). The CDR3 extends over 13 amino acids. In DNA form, the CDR3 reads TGCAGTGCTAAACCATACCGGGTGCACGAGCAGTACTTC. Amino acid sequence: CSAKPYRVHEQYF.

This clonotype occurred a few times. The chain carries TRBV6-2 or TRBV6-3 and TRBJ2-5; D not certain. The CDR3 spans 13 residues. Germline CDR1 reads MNHEY; CDR2 reads SVGEGT. Trimming removed 6 bases at V and 4 bases at J, with 12 bases between. The CDR3, as DNA: TGTGCCAGCAGAAATCCGTGGGGAGAGACCCAGTACTTC. Its protein is CASRNPWGETQYF.

This clonotype was recorded many times. The V and J genes are TRBV11-2 and TRBJ2-3, with a weak D call TRBD2 (7 bases). The ends were cut back, 0 bases at V and 4 bases at J, with 20 bases in the middle. Germline V gene sequence: CDR1 SGHAT, CDR2 FQNNGV. The CDR3 consists of 18 residues. The DNA for the CDR3 is TGTGCCAGCAGCTTAGAGGTAGTGGCGGGGGCGTTCTCAGATACGCAGTATTTT. Translated: CASSLEVVAGAFSDTQYF. The whole variable domain, filled in from reference TRBV11-2 and TRBJ2-3, reads EAGVAQSPRYKIIEKRQSVAFWCNPISGHATLYWYQQILGQGPKLLIQFQNNGVVDDSQLPKDRFSAERLKGVDSTLKIQPAKLEDSAVYLCASSLEVVAGAFSDTQYFGPGTRLTVL.

This clonotype was seen ten or more times. The V gene is TRBV6-1, the J gene TRBJ2-3; 10 nucleotides line up with TRBD1. CDR1 and CDR2 (germline): MNHNS, SASEGT. The CDR3 is made up of 13 amino acids. V was pared by 8 bases and J by 6 bases, with 5 bases of the junction left unmatched. The CDR3 bases are TGTGCCAGCGAGACAGGGGGCATGGATACGCAGTATTTT. It is translated as CASETGGMDTQYF.

This clonotype was recorded many times. The chain joins TRBV5-6 to TRBJ2-5; the match to TRBD1 covers 7 bases. The CDR3 has 16 amino acids. From germline, CDR1 is SGHDT and CDR2 YYEEEE. Germline trimming cut 4 bases from V and 1 base from J; bases unmatched to any gene: 10. CDR3 protein: CASSPLGTAFQETQYF. CDR3 DNA sequence: TGTGCCAGCAGCCCCCTTGGGACAGCATTCCAAGAGACCCAGTACTTC.

This clonotype was found a few times. The rearrangement links TRBV3-1 to TRBJ2-3; 9 bases are shared with TRBD2. The germline CDR1 and CDR2 sequences are LGHDT and YNNKEL (reference sequence). This CDR3 comprises 16 residues. The trim removed 5 bases at V and 3 bases at J, leaving 9 bases unmatched. The CDR3: CASSFQRGEWTDTQYF. DNA of the CDR3: TGTGCCAGCAGCTTTCAGCGGGGGGAATGGACAGATACGCAGTATTTT.